These 10 T cell receptor beta chains were all obtained from the same sample, sequenced in a study of CD8 T cells in cerebrospinal fluid in Alzheimer's disease. TCRdb reprocessed the 10x single-cell sequencing reads; each CDR3 protein has one entry and no DNA is given. The table lists 860 or so distinct CDR3 sequences. The sequenced material came from cerebrospinal fluid. These receptors were collected from a human donor with Parkinson's disease.

This clonotype is called large based on its frequency. The chain combines TRBV7-9 with TRBJ2-7. The CDR3 consists of 12 residues. Germline values: CDR1 SEHNR, CDR2 FQNEAQ (reference sequence). The CDR3 spells CASSLPSYEQYF.

In terms of frequency, this clonotype is medium-sized. The V gene is TRBV12-3 or TRBV12-4, the J gene TRBJ2-7; the D call of TRBD2 rests on TCRdb alone, since no DNA is present to check it. CDR3 length: 15 amino acids. The CDR3 region is CASSPPALAGGRQHF.

Judged by frequency, this clonotype is large. The chain carries TRBV6-2 or TRBV6-3 and TRBJ1-5; TCRdb's D gene call, TRBD1, goes unchecked for lack of DNA. The CDR3 is made up of 14 amino acids. Per the germline V gene, CDR1 is MNHEY and CDR2 is SVGEGT. The CDR3 loop is CASKDPGSNQPQHF.

This clonotype registers large by frequency. The chain uses TRBV7-2 and TRBJ2-1; as DNA is missing, the TRBD2 call by TCRdb cannot be tested. The CDR3 has 17 residues. CDR1 is SGHTA, CDR2 FQGNSA, per germline. This chain's CDR3 is CASSFGSGGRLYNEQFF.

The chain uses TRBV7-2 and TRBJ2-7. Germline V gene sequence: CDR1 SGHTA, CDR2 FQGNSA. The CDR3 is 12 amino acids. CDR3 residues: CASSPESSYQYF.

Frequency places this clonotype as large. V usage is TRBV3-1 and J usage is TRBJ1-6; TCRdb gives TRBD1 as the D gene, but with no DNA this cannot be confirmed. The CDR3 consists of 14 residues. The germline V gene has CDR1 LGHDT and CDR2 YNNKEL (reference sequence). The CDR3 sequence: CASSPAGTSSPLHF.

This clonotype registers medium-sized by frequency. The V and J genes are TRBV20-1 and TRBJ1-2. The CDR3 length is 12 residues. The germline gives CDR1 DFQATT, CDR2 SNEGSKA (reference sequence). The CDR3 sequence is CSATLRGGGYTF.

This clonotype is called large based on its frequency. This chain uses TRBV12-5 with TRBJ2-7; TCRdb outputs TRBD1, but without DNA this stays unchecked. Looked up from germline, CDR1 is LGHNT and CDR2 is FRNRAP. CDR3 length: 13 amino acids. CDR3 sequence: CASGSGTGNEQYF.

This clonotype is labeled medium-sized based on frequency. This chain connects TRBV24-1 to TRBJ2-3. The CDR3 is 14 amino acids. CDR1 KGHDR and CDR2 SFDVKD come from the germline V gene. The CDR3 sequence is CATSDSGFTDTQYF.

This clonotype ranks as medium-sized in terms of frequency. The V and J genes are TRBV7-8 and TRBJ1-2; TCRdb designates TRBD1, a call that cannot be tested without DNA. The V gene's germline CDR1 is SGHVS and CDR2 FQNEAQ. The CDR3 has 16 amino acids. The CDR3 region is CASSTNLQGFDYGYTF. Full variable domain (missing parts from reference TRBV7-8 and TRBJ1-2): GAGVSQSPRYKVAKRGQDVALRCDPISGHVSLFWYQQALGQGPEFLTYFQNEAQLDKSGLPSDRFFAERPEGSVSTLKIQRTQQEDSAVYLCASSTNLQGFDYGYTFGSGTRLTVV.